This T cell receptor (beta chain) was captured by sequencing in a study of Ad26.COV2.S vaccination and SARS-CoV-2 variants. Some clones are missing from TCRdb's copy, which holds only in-frame ones; the method was immunoSEQ multiplex PCR. The top ten hold approximately 5% of the sample, which has 300,000 to 400,000 clones, about 89% seen once. The CDR3 covers 15 residues. Germline V gene lookup returns CDR1 SGHVS and CDR2 FQNEAQ. Trimming at V came to 4 bases and at J to 8 bases, leaving 6 bases not matched to a gene. As for treatment: 15 to 20 received Ad26.COV2.S at low or high dose, single or two shots; several received placebo; per-sample allocation not given. Following the first vaccine or placebo injection, samples were taken on day 63.

This chain joins TRBV7-8 and TRBJ2-1, with 12 bases aligning to TRBD2. The sample here was peripheral blood, taken in a trial of Ad26.COV2.S vaccine versus placebo. The sequence was obtained from a person aged 18-60 years who received the Ad26.COV2.S COVID-19 vaccine or a placebo. CDR3 amino acids: CASSSLAGGSHEQFF. DNA of the CDR3: TGTGCCAGCAGCTCCCTAGCGGGGGGGTCTCATGAGCAGTTCTTC.